A single sample is the source of the 21 T cell receptor beta chains below, sequenced in a study of blood T cell repertoires in COVID-19. Data came from immunoSEQ multiplex PCR; TCRdb stores just in-frame clones and leaves some out. The sample has about 62,000 clones, 80% to 90% seen once. Sequencing input: peripheral blood. All receptors come from a woman aged 80 or over with acute or convalescent COVID-19.

J is TRBJ2-1 and V is TRBV7-3; 11 nucleotides line up with TRBD2. Germline V gene lookup returns CDR1 SGHTA and CDR2 FQGTGA. Unmatched junction bases numbered 8, after V lost 4 bases and J lost 9 bases. The CDR3 spans 15 residues. CDR3 sequence (DNA): TGTGCCAGCAGCTCTAAACTAGCGGGAGTCGGTGAGCAGTTCTTC. This encodes CASSSKLAGVGEQFF.

This chain uses TRBV7-3 with TRBJ2-1; 7 bases are a match to TRBD1. This CDR3 comprises 15 residues. The V gene's germline CDR1 is SGHTA and CDR2 FQGTGA. V lost 2 bases to trimming and J lost 4 bases; unmatched junction nucleotides: 5. CDR3 nucleotide sequence: TGTGCCAGCAGCTTATCGGCAGGGGGTTACAATGAGCAGTTCTTC. Translating gives CASSLSAGGYNEQFF.

The chain couples TRBV7-3 to TRBJ2-3, with D possibly matching TRBD2 (6 bases). The CDR3 covers 14 residues. Germline CDR1 and CDR2: SGHTA and FQGTGA. V lost 5 bases and J lost 4, with 13 bases in between. The CDR3 DNA follows: TGTGCCAGCAGCAGTCGGGACTCCCCAGATACGCAGTATTTT. Its protein product is CASSSRDSPDTQYF.

The chain is built from TRBV19 and TRBJ1-1, with D possibly TRBD1 on 5 matching bases. V was shortened by 3 bases and J by 8 bases, with 10 bases between the two germline ends. Looked up from germline, CDR1 is LNHDA and CDR2 is SQIVND (reference sequence). The CDR3 loop spans 12 amino acids. CDR3 amino acids: CASSIKGMEAFF. CDR3 bases: TGTGCCAGTAGTATTAAGGGGATGGAAGCTTTCTTT.

The chain is built from TRBV6-5 and TRBJ1-2; weak D call: TRBD1 (5 bases). The V end was cut by 8 bases, the J end by 7 bases, with 11 bases between. Germline assignment: CDR1 MNHEY and CDR2 SVGAGI. This CDR3 contains 11 residues. For the CDR3, the DNA is TGTGCCAGCGGGCGGGGGTTTGGCTACACCTTC. This codes for CASGRGFGYTF.

The rearrangement joins TRBV6-2 or TRBV6-3 to TRBJ2-1; the match to TRBD1 covers 7 bases. The germline V gene has CDR1 MNHEY and CDR2 SVGEGT. The CDR3 spans 17 residues. V lost 4 bases, J lost 0 bases, and 9 bases stayed unmatched. DNA of the CDR3: TGTGCCAGCAGTTTTGACAGGGACCACGGCTCCTACAATGAGCAGTTCTTC. This translates into CASSFDRDHGSYNEQFF.

The chain uses TRBV21-1 and TRBJ1-6; the table names TRBD1, a call not compared with the DNA. TRBV21-1 is a recognized pseudogene. The CDR3 runs 13 residues. CDR3: CASRTGWGSPLHF. The DNA of the CDR3 is TGTGCCAGCAGGACAGGGTGGGGTTCACCCCTCCACTTT.

The chain is built from TRBV3-1 (or the pseudogene TRBV3-2) and TRBJ1-5, with D uncertain. Germline V CDR1 and CDR2: LGHDT, YNNKEL (reference sequence). CDR3 size: 18 residues. The germline V and J ends were trimmed by 1 base and 0 bases, with 16 bases remaining between them. The CDR3 sequence is CASSQGASMRSSNQPQHF. The CDR3, as DNA: TGTGCCAGCAGCCAAGGGGCAAGTATGAGATCTAGCAATCAGCCCCAGCATTTT.

The genes are TRBV11-3 and TRBJ2-3; TRBD1 might be the D (6 bases). Trimming shortened V by 1 base and J by 4 bases, and 12 bases separated the two germline ends. This CDR3 comprises 15 residues. In germline, CDR1 is SGHNT, CDR2 YENEEA. DNA for the CDR3: TGTGCCAGCAGCTTAGGGGCAGGGGAGCCAGATACGCAGTATTTT. The encoded protein is CASSLGAGEPDTQYF.

A single count supports this clone. This chain connects TRBV28 to TRBJ1-4; D might be TRBD1 (6 bases). Germline V CDR1 and CDR2: MDHEN, SYDVKM. The CDR3 has 14 amino acids. Trimming stripped 6 bases from V and 8 bases from J, with 16 bases between. CDR3 sequence reads: CASSLPGAGEKLFF. The CDR3, as DNA: TGTGCCAGCAGCCTTCCAGGGGCGGGCGAAAAACTGTTTTTT.

This clone was counted between two and nine times. The chain couples TRBV5-1 to TRBJ1-1; maybe TRBD1 (6 bases). Germline CDR1 and CDR2: SGHRS and YFSETQ. The CDR3 is 15 residues long. V was shortened by 0 bases and J by 4 bases, with 13 bases between the two germline ends. This CDR3 reads CASSLDGGATTEAFF. CDR3 DNA: TGCGCCAGCAGCTTGGATGGGGGCGCGACCACTGAAGCTTTCTTT.

V gene TRBV24-1 combines with J gene TRBJ1-5, with D maybe TRBD1 (5 bases). V lost 0 bases, J lost 5 bases, and 25 bases lay in between. The germline CDR1 and CDR2 sequences are KGHDR and SFDVKD. This CDR3 region has 20 residues. Here the CDR3 reads CATSDLLSGRSGGAHQPQHF. The CDR3 DNA sequence: TGTGCCACCAGTGATTTGCTTTCGGGGAGGAGCGGTGGGGCGCATCAGCCCCAGCATTTT.

The rearrangement uses TRBV5-1 and TRBJ1-2, with a tentative D call TRBD1 (5 bases). Trimming cost V 4 bases and J 8 bases, with 15 bases left between them. The CDR3 length is 13 residues. Germline values: CDR1 SGHRS, CDR2 YFSETQ. In nucleotides, the CDR3 is TGCGCCAGCAGCGCGGACAATTCGGCGGGCTACACCTTC. This codes for CASSADNSAGYTF.

The chain joins TRBV18 to TRBJ2-5; 8 nucleotides match TRBD1. The CDR3 extends over 14 amino acids. Germline CDR1 KGHSH, CDR2 LQKENI. The J segment lost 1 base and the V segment lost 6 bases, leaving 4 bases of the junction unmatched. The CDR3 region has the DNA TGTGCCAGCTCGCGGACAGGGAGCCAAGAGACCCAGTACTTC. Protein product: CASSRTGSQETQYF.

This chain links TRBV12-3 or TRBV12-4 with TRBJ1-2; a weak D match, TRBD1 (6 bases). Trimming took 6 bases from V and 9 from J, leaving 11 bases between them. The CDR3 covers 11 residues. The CDR3 DNA sequence: TGTGCCAGCAGCCGGGACACTCGCTACACCTTC. Residues: CASSRDTRYTF.

This clone was counted between two and nine times. The chain uses TRBV7-3 and TRBJ2-2, with 7 bases aligning to TRBD2. This CDR3 spans 15 amino acids. Per the germline V gene, CDR1 is SGHTA and CDR2 is FQGTGA. Trimming at V came to 2 bases and at J to 3 bases, leaving 3 bases not matched to a gene. The DNA of the CDR3 is TGTGCCAGCAGCTTAGGGGCGGGGGACACCGGGGAGCTGTTTTTT. Protein sequence: CASSLGAGDTGELFF.

This clone showed up just a few times. The genes are TRBV7-9 and TRBJ1-1; D uncertain. Germline CDR1 reads SEHNR; CDR2 reads FQNEAQ (reference sequence). Deletions cut 4 bases from V and 1 base from J, with 10 bases between. This CDR3 spans 14 amino acids. As DNA, the CDR3 is TGTGCCAGCAGCTCGGAGGGTAGGAACACTGAAGCTTTCTTT. Amino acids: CASSSEGRNTEAFF.

J is TRBJ2-7 and V is TRBV19; no clear D. This CDR3 region has 12 residues. Germline assignment: CDR1 LNHDA and CDR2 SQIVND (reference sequence). Trimming cost V 7 bases and J 4 bases, with 11 bases left between them. The CDR3 coding sequence is TGTGCCAGTACCGATCCAGGTTACGAGCAGTACTTC. It translates to CASTDPGYEQYF.

The chain combines TRBV27 with TRBJ1-1, with D unclear. The CDR3 length is 15 residues. V was cut by 2 bases and J by 4 bases, with 14 bases left in between. Germline loops: CDR1 MNHEY, CDR2 SMNVEV (reference sequence). CDR3 DNA: TGTGCCAGCAGTTTAATAGCGAGGACGAGCACTGAAGCTTTCTTT. Residues: CASSLIARTSTEAFF.

V and J are TRBV4-2 and TRBJ1-4; 7 positions agree with TRBD1. Germline V gives CDR1 LGHNA, CDR2 YNFKEQ. J was trimmed by 0 bases and V by 2 bases; bases with no gene match: 0. CDR3 length: 15 amino acids. The CDR3 DNA follows: TGTGCCAGCAGCCAAAGGGGGCCAACTAATGAAAAACTGTTTTTT. Its translation: CASSQRGPTNEKLFF.

V and J are TRBV28 and TRBJ2-7, with D uncertain. Germline V gene data show CDR1 as MDHEN and CDR2 as SYDVKM. V lost 1 base and J lost 3, with 4 bases in between. There are 12 residues in the CDR3. CDR3 DNA: TGTGCCAGCAGTTTATCCAACTACGAGCAGTACTTC. Protein product: CASSLSNYEQYF.